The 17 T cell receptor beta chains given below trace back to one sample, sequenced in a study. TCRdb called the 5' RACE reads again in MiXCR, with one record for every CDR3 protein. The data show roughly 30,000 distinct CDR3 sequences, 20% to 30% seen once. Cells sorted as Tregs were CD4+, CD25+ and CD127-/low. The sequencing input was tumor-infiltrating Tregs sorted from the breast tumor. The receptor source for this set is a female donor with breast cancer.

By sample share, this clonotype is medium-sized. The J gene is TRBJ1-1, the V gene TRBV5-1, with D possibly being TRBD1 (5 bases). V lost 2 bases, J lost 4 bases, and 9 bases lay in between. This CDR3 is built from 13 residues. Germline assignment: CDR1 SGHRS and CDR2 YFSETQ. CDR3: CASSFGAGTEAFF. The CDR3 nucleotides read TGCGCCAGCAGCTTTGGGGCTGGCACTGAAGCTTTCTTT.

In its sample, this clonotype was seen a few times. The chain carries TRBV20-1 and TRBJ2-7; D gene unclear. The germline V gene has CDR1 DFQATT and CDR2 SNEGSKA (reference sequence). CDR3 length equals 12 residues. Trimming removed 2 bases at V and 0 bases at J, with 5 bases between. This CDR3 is CSARLSSYEQYF. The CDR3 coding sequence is TGCAGTGCTAGACTATCCTCCTACGAGCAGTACTTC.

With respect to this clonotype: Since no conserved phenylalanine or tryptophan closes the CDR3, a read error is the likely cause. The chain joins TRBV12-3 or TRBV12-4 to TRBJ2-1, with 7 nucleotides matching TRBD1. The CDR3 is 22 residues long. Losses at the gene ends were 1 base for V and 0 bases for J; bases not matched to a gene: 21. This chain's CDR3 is CASSLGFVGPAGGSISYNEQFL. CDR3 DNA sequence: TGTGCCAGCAGTTTAGGGTTTGTAGGTCCCGCAGGGGGTAGCATCTCCTACAATGAGCAGTTCCTC.

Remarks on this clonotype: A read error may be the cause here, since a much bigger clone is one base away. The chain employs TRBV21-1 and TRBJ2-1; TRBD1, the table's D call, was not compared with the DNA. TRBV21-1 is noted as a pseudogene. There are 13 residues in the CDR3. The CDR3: CATRVGPYNEQFF. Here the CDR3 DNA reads TGTGCCACAAGGGTGGGGCCCTACAATGAGCAGTTCTTC.

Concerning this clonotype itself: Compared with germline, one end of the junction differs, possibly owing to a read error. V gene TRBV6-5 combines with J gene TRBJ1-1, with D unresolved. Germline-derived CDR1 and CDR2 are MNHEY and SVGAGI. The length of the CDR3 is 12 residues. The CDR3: CASSYSGTEAYF. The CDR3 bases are TGTGCCAGCAGTTACTCGGGCACTGAAGCTTACTTT.

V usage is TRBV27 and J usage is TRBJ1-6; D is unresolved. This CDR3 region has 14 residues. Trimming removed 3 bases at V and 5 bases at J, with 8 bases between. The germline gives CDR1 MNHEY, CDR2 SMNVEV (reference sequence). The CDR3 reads CASSFRENNSPLHF. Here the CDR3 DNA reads TGTGCCAGCAGTTTCCGGGAAAATAATTCACCCCTCCACTTT.

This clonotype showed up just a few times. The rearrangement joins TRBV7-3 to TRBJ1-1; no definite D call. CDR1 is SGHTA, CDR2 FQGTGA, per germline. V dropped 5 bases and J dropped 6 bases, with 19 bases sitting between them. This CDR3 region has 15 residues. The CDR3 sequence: CASSPQPLSGAEAFF. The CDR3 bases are TGTGCCAGCAGCCCACAACCATTATCAGGCGCTGAAGCTTTCTTT.

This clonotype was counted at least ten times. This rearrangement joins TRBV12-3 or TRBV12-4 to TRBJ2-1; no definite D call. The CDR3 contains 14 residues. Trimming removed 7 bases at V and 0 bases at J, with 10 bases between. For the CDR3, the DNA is TGTGCCAGCAACACCAGGAGCTCCTACAATGAGCAGTTCTTC. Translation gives CASNTRSSYNEQFF.

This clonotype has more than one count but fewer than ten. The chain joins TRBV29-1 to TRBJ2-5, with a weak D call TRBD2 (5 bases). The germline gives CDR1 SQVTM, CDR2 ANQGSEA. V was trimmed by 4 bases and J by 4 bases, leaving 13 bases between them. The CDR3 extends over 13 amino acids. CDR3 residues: CSVGPLRVETQYF. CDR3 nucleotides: TGCAGCGTTGGTCCTTTGCGGGTAGAGACCCAGTACTTC. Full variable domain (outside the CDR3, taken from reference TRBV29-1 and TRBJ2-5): SAVISQKPSRDICQRGTSLTIQCQVDSQVTMMFWYRQQPGQSLTLIATANQGSEATYESGFVIDKFPISRPNLTFSTLTVSNMSPEDSSIYLCSVGPLRVETQYFGPGTRLLVL.

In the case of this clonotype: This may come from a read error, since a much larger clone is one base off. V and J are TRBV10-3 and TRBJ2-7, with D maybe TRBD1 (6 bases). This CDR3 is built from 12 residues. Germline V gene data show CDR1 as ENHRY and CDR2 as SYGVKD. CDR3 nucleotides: TGTGCCACCAAGGACAGTTCCTGCGAGCAGTACTTC. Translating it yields CATKDSSCEQYF.

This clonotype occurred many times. The CDR3 DNA is TGTGCCAGCTCACCCACGGACAGTCTGGCTCAGCCCCAGCATTTT. Translating gives CASSPTDSLAQPQHF. The chain carries TRBV18 and TRBJ1-5, with D perhaps matching TRBD1 (6 bases). V was clipped by 3 bases and J by 6 bases, with 15 bases between them. This CDR3 region has 15 residues. Germline-derived CDR1 and CDR2 are KGHSH and LQKENI.

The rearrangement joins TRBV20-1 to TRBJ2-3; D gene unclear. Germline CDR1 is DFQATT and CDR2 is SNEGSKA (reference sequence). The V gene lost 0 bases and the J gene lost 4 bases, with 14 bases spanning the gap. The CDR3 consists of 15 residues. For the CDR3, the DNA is TGCAGTGCTAGAGATAAAGGAGTTAGGGCAGATACGCAGTATTTT. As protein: CSARDKGVRADTQYF.

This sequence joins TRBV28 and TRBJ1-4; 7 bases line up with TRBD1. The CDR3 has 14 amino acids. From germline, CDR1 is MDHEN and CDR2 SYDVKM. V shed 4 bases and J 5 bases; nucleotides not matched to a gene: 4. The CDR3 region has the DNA TGTGCCAGCAGTTCTCAGGGGGAGAATGAAAAACTGTTTTTT. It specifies CASSSQGENEKLFF.

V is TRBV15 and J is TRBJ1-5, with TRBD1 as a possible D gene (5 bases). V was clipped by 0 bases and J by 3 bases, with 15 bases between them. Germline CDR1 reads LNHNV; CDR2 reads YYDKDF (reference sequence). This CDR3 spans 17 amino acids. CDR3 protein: CATSRDATDSYNQPQHF. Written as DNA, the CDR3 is TGTGCCACCAGCAGAGATGCGACAGACTCTTACAATCAGCCCCAGCATTTT. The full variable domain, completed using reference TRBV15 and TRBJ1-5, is DAMVIQNPRYQVTQFGKPVTLSCSQTLNHNVMYWYQQKSSQAPKLLFHYYDKDFNNEADTPDNFQSRRPNTSFCFLDIRSPGLGDTAMYLCATSRDATDSYNQPQHFGDGTRLSIL.

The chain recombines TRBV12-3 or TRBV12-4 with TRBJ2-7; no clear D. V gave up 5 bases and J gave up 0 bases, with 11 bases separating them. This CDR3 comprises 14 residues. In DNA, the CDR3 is TGTGCCAGCAGTAAGAACTGGGGCTCCTACGAGCAGTACTTC. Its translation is CASSKNWGSYEQYF.

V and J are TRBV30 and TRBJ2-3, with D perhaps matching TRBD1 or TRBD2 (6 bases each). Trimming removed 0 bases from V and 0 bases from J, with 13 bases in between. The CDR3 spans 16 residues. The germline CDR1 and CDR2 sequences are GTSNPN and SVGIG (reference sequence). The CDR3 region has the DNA TGTGCCTGGAGTGTATGGGGGGCGCCAAGCACAGATACGCAGTATTTT. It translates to CAWSVWGAPSTDTQYF.

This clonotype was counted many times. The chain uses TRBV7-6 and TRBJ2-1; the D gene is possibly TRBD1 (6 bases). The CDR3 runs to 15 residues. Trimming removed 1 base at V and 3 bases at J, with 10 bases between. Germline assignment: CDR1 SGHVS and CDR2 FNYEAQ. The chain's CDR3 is CASSLGGTNYNEQFF. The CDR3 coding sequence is TGTGCCAGCAGCTTAGGGGGGACAAACTACAATGAGCAGTTCTTC.